This T cell receptor beta chain was identified during a study of control samples from healthy donors and cancer patients. The CDR3 runs to 15 residues. V was clipped by 4 bases and J by 7 bases; unmatched bases: 8. In germline, CDR1 is SGHRS, CDR2 YFSETQ. The protocol was immunoSEQ multiplex PCR, while the TCRdb copy is restricted to in-frame clones and leaves out a portion. The sample lists 70,000 to 90,000 clones, 80% to 90% occurring once. The J gene is TRBJ1-6, the V gene TRBV5-1; TRBD1 agrees at 7 bases. Source material: PBMCs. This receptor was taken from a woman aged 55-69 years with head and neck cancer. The CDR3 spells CASSDRDRANSPLHF. The CDR3 bases are TGCGCCAGCAGCGACCGGGACAGAGCCAATTCACCCCTCCACTTT.